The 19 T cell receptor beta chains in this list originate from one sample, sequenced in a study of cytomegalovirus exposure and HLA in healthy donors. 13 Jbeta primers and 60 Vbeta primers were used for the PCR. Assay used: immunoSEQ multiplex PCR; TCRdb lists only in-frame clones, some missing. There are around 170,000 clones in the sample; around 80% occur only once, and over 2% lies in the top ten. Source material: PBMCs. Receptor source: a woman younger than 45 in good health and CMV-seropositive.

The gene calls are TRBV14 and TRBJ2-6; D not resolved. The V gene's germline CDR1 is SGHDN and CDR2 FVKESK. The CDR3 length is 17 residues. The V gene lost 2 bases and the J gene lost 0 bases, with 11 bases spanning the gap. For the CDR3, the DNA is TGTGCCAGCAGCCAATGGCAGGCAGGCTCTGGGGCCAACGTCCTGACTTTC. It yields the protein CASSQWQAGSGANVLTF.

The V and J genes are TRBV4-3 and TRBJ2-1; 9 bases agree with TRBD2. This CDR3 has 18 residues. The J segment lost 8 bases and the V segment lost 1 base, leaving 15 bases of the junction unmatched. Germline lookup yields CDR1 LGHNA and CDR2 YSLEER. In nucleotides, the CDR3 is TGCGCCAGCAGCCAAGCCCCCCTTGGGGCGGGGGGGCTCGATGAGCAGTTCTTC. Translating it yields CASSQAPLGAGGLDEQFF.

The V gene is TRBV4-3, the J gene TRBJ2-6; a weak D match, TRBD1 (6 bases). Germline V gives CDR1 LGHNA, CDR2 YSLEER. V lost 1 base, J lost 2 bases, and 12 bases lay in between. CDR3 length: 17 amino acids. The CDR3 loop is CASSQGHRATGANVLTF. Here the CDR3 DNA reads TGCGCCAGCAGCCAAGGCCACAGGGCAACTGGGGCCAACGTCCTGACTTTC.

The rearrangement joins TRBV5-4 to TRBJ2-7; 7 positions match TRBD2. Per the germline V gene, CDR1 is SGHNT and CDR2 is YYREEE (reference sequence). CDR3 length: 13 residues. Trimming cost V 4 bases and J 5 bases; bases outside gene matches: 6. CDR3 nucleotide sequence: TGTGCCAGCAGCGTCCTGGGGGGGGACGAGCAGTACTTC. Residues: CASSVLGGDEQYF.

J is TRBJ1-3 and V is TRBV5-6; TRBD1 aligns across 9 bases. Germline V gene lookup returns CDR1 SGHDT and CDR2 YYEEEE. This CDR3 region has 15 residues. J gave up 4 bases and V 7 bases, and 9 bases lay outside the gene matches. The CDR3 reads CASSYSGTGGNTIYF. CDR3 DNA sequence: TGTGCCAGCTCCTACTCCGGGACAGGGGGAAACACCATATATTTT.

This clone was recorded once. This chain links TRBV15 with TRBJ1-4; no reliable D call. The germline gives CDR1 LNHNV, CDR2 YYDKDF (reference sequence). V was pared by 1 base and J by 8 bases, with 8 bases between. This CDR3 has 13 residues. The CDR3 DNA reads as TGTGCCACCAGCAGAGCTCAGAGGGAAAAACTGTTTTTT. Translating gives CATSRAQREKLFF.

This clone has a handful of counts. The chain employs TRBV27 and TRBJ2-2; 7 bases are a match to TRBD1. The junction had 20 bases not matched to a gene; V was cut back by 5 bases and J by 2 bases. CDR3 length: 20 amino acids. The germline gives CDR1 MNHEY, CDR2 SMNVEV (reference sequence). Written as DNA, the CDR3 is TGTGCCAGCAGTAAAGCCCACAGGGGACCGACCGTTATTAACACCGGGGAGCTGTTTTTT. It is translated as CASSKAHRGPTVINTGELFF.

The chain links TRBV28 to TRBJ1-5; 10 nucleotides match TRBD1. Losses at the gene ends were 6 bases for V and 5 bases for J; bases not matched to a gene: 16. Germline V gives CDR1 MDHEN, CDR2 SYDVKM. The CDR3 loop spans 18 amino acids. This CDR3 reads CASSRSGTGVLHYQPQHF. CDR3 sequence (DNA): TGTGCCAGCAGCCGGTCCGGGACAGGGGTGTTGCACTATCAGCCCCAGCATTTT.

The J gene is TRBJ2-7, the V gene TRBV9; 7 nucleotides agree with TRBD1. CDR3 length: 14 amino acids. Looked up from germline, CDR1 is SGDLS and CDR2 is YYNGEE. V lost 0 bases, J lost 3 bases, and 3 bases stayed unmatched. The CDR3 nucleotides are TGTGCCAGCAGCGTAGGACAGGGTGACTACGAGCAGTACTTC. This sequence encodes CASSVGQGDYEQYF. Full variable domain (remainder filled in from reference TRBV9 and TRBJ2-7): DSGVTQTPKHLITATGQRVTLRCSPRSGDLSVYWYQQSLDQGLQFLIQYYNGEERAKGNILERFSAQQFPDLHSELNLSSLELGDSALYFCASSVGQGDYEQYFGPGTRLTVT.

The CDR3 spells CASSTLRRNTEAFF. DNA of the CDR3: TGTGCCAGCAGCACCTTGAGGAGGAACACTGAAGCTTTCTTT. This rearrangement joins TRBV11-2 to TRBJ1-1, with D unresolved. The CDR3 is made up of 14 amino acids. Germline CDR1 and CDR2: SGHAT and FQNNGV. V dropped 5 bases and J dropped 1 base, with 11 bases sitting between them. The whole variable domain, remainder taken from reference TRBV11-2 and TRBJ1-1, is EAGVAQSPRYKIIEKRQSVAFWCNPISGHATLYWYQQILGQGPKLLIQFQNNGVVDDSQLPKDRFSAERLKGVDSTLKIQPAKLEDSAVYLCASSTLRRNTEAFFGQGTRLTVV.

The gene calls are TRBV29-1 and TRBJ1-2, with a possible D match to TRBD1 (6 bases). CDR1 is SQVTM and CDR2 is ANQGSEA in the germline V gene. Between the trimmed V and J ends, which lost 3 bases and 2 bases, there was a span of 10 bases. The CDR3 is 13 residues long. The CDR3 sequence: CSVDTTGNYGYTF. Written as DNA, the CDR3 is TGCAGCGTTGATACCACAGGGAACTATGGCTACACCTTC.

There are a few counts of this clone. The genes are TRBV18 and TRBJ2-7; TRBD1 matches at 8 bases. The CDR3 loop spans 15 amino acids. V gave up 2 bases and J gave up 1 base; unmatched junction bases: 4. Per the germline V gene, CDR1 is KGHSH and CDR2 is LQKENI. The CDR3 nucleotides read TGTGCCAGCTCACCAATACAGGGGGAATCCTACGAGCAGTACTTC. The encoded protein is CASSPIQGESYEQYF.

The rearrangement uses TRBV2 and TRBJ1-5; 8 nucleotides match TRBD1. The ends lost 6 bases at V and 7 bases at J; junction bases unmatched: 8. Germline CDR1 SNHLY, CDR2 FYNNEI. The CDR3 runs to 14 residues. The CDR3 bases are TGTGCCAGCAGCGGCGACAGGGGTCGCCAGCCCCAGCATTTT. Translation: CASSGDRGRQPQHF.

This CDR3 reads CASKPGLALGSTDTQYF. The CDR3 coding sequence is TGTGCCAGTAAACCGGGACTAGCGTTAGGGAGCACAGATACGCAGTATTTT. The V gene is TRBV19, the J gene TRBJ2-3; 10 positions agree with TRBD2. Germline V gene sequence: CDR1 LNHDA, CDR2 SQIVND (reference sequence). With 7 bases clipped from V and 0 bases from J, the junction kept 10 bases outside the gene matches. The CDR3 runs 17 residues.

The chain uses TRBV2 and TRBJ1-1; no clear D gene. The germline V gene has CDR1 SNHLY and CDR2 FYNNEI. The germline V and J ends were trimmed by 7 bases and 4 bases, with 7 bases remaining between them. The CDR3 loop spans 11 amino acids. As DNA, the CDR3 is TGTGCCAGCACGGAGATCACTGAAGCTTTCTTT. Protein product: CASTEITEAFF.

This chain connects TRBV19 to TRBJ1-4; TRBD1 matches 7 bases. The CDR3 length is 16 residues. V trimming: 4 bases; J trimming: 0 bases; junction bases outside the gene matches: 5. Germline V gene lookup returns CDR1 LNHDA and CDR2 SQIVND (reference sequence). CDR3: CASSTKGAATNEKLFF. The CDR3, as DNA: TGTGCCAGTAGTACCAAGGGGGCCGCAACTAATGAAAAACTGTTTTTT.

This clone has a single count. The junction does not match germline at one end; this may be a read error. CDR3 region: CASNLVRGGGEKLFF. CDR3 in DNA: TGTGCCAGCAACTTAGTTCGGGGGGGTGGCGAAAAACTGTTTTTT. This chain connects TRBV7-2 to TRBJ1-4; a possible D gene is TRBD1 (5 bases). CDR3 length equals 15 residues. Germline assignment: CDR1 SGHTA and CDR2 FQGNSA.

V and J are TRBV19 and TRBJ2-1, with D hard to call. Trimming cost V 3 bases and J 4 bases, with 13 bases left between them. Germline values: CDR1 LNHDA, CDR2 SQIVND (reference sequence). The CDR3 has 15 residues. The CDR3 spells CASSMASGRYNEQFF. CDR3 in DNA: TGTGCCAGTAGTATGGCGTCAGGAAGATACAATGAGCAGTTCTTC.

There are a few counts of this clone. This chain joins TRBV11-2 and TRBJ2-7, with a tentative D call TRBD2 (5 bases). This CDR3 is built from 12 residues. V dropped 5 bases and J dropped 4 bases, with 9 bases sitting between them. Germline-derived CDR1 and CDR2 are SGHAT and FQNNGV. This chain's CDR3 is CASSELVYEQYF. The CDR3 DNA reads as TGTGCCAGCAGCGAACTAGTGTACGAGCAGTACTTC.